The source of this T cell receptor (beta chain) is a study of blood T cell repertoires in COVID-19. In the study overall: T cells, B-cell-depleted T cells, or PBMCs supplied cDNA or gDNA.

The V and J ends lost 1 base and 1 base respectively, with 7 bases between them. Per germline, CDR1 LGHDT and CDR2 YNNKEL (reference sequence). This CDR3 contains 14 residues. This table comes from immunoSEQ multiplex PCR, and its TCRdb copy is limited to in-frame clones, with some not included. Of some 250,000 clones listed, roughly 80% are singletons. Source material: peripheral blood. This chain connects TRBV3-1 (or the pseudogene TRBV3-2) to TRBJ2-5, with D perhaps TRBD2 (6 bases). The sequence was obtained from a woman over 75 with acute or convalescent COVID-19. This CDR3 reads CASSQGDFQETQYF. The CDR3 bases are TGTGCCAGCAGCCAAGGGGACTTCCAAGAGACCCAGTACTTC.